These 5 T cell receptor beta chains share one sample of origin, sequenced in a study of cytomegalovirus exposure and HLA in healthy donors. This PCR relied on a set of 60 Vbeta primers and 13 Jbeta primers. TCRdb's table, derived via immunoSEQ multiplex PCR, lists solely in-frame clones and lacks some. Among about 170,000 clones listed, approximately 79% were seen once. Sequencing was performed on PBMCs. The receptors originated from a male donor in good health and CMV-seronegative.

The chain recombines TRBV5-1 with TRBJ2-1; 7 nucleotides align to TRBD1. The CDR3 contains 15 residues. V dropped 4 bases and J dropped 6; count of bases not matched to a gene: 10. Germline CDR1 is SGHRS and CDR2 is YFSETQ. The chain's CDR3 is CASSQPGQSSNEQFF. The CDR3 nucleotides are TGCGCCAGCAGCCAACCGGGACAGTCAAGCAATGAGCAGTTCTTC.

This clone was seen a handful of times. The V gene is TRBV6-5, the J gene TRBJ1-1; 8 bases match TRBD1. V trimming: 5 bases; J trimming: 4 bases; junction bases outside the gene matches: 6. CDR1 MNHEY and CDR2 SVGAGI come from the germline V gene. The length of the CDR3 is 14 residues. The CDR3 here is CASSLQGAATEAFF. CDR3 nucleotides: TGTGCCAGCAGTCTTCAGGGGGCGGCCACTGAAGCTTTCTTT.

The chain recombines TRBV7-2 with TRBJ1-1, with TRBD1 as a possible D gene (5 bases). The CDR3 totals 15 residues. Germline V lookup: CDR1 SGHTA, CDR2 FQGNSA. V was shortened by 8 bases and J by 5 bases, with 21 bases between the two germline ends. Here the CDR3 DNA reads TGTGCCAGCGCCCCAGGTGGGAGGGGCCGAACTGAAGCTTTCTTT. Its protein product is CASAPGGRGRTEAFF. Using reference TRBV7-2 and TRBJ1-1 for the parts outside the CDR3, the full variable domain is GAGVSQSPSNKVTEKGKDVELRCDPISGHTALYWYRQSLGQGLEFLIYFQGNSAPDKSGLPSDRFSAERTGGSVSTLTIQRTQQEDSAVYLCASAPGGRGRTEAFFGQGTRLTVV.

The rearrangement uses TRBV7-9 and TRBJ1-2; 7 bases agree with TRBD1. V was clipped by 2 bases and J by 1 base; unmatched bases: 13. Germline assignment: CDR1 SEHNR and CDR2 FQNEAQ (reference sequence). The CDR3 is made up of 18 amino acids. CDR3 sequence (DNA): TGTGCCAGCAGCTTAAAAGGCCCCGGACAGGCCGATAACTATGGCTACACCTTC. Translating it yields CASSLKGPGQADNYGYTF.

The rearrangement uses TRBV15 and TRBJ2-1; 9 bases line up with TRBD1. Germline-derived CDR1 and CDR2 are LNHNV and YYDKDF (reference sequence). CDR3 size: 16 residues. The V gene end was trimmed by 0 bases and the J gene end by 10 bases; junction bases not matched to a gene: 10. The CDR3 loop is CATSRDRGTGFWEQFF. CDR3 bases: TGTGCCACCAGCAGAGATCGTGGGACAGGGTTCTGGGAGCAGTTCTTC.